The present T cell receptor (beta chain) was sequenced within a study of T-cell memory formation after mild COVID-19. Each CDR3 protein is one row after TCRdb ran MiXCR on the 5' RACE reads. The profile shows hundreds of thousands of distinct CDR3 sequences, about 18% of them singletons. The clonotype comes from an adult woman who had mild COVID-19 (a few samples of this study predate the infection). Cell type and time point are not known. Sample: PBMCs or a T cell subset sorted from them (not recorded which).

Written as DNA, the CDR3 is TGTGCCAGCAGTTTGTTCGGGATGAACACTGAAGCTTTCTTT. Residues: CASSLFGMNTEAFF. The rearrangement joins TRBV12-3 or TRBV12-4 to TRBJ1-1; no definite D call. V was cut by 3 bases and J by 0 bases, with 8 bases left in between. The CDR3 extends over 14 amino acids.